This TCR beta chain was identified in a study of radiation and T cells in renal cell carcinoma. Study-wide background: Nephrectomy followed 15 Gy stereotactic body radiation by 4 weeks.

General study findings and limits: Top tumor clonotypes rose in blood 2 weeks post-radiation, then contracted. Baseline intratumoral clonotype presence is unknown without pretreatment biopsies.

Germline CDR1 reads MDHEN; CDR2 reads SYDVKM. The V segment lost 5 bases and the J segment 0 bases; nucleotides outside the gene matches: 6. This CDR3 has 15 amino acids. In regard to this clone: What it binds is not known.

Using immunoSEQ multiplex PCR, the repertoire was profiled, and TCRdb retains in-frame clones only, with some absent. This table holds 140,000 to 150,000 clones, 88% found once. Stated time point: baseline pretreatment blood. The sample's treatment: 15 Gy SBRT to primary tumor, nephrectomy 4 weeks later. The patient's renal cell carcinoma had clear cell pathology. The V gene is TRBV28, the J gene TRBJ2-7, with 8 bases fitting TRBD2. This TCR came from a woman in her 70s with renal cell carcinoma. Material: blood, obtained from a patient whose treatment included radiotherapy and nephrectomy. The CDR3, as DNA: TGTGCCAGCAGTCCTCGGGGGGGGCTCTCCTACGAGCAGTACTTC. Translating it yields CASSPRGGLSYEQYF.